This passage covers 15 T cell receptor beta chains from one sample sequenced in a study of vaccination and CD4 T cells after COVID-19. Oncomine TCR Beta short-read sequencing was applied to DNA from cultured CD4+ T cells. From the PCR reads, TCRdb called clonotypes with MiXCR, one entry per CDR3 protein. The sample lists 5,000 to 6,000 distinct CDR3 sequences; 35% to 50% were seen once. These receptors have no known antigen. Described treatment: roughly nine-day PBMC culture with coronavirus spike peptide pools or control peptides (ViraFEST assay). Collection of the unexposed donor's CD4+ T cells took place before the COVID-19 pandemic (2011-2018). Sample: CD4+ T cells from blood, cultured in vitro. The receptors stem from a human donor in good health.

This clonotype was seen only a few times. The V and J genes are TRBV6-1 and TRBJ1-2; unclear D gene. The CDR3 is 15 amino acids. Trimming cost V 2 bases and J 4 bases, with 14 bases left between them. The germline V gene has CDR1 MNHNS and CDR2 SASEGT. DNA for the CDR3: TGTGCCAGCAGTGAAAGTTCGGAGAACACCTATGGCTACACCTTC. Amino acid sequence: CASSESSENTYGYTF.

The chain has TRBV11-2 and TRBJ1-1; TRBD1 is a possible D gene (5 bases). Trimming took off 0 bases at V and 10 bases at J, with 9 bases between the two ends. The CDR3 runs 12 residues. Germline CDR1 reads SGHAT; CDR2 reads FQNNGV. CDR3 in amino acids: CASSLEQEVAFF. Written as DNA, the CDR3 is TGTGCCAGCAGCTTAGAACAGGAAGTAGCTTTCTTT.

The CDR3 is CASSVLERAFF. The CDR3 nucleotides are TGTGCCAGCAGTGTCCTTGAGAGGGCTTTCTTT. The rearrangement uses TRBV6-1 and TRBJ1-1; no clear D. The CDR3 runs 11 residues. Germline V gene lookup returns CDR1 MNHNS and CDR2 SASEGT. Trimming left V 4 bases short and J 11 bases short, with 11 bases between.

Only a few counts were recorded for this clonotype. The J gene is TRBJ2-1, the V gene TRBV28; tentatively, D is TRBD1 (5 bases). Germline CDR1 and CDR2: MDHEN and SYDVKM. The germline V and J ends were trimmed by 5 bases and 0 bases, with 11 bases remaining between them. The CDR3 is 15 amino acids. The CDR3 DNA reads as TGTGCCAGCAGTCGGACACCTAGCTCCTACAATGAGCAGTTCTTC. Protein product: CASSRTPSSYNEQFF. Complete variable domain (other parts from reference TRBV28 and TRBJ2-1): DVKVTQSSRYLVKRTGEKVFLECVQDMDHENMFWYRQDPGLGLRLIYFSYDVKMKEKGDIPEGYSVSREKKERFSLILESASTNQTSMYLCASSRTPSSYNEQFFGPGTRLTVL.

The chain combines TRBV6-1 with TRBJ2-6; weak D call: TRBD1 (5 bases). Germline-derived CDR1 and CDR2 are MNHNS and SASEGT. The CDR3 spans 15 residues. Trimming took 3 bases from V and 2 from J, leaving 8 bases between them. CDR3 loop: CASSEMTAGANVLTF. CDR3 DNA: TGTGCCAGCAGTGAGATGACAGCTGGGGCCAACGTCCTGACTTTC.

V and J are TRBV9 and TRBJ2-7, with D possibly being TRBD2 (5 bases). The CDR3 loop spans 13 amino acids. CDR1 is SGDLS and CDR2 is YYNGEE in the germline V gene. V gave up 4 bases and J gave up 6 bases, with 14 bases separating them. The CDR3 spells CASSSHTGFEQYF. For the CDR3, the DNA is TGTGCCAGCAGCTCCCACACGGGATTCGAGCAGTACTTC.

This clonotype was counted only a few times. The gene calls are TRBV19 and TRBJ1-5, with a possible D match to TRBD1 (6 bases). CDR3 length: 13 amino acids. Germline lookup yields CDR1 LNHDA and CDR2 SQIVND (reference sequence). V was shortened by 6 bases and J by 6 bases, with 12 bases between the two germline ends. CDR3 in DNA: TGTGCCAGTAGAGGGGGGGAATTTCAGCCCCAGCATTTT. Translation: CASRGGEFQPQHF.

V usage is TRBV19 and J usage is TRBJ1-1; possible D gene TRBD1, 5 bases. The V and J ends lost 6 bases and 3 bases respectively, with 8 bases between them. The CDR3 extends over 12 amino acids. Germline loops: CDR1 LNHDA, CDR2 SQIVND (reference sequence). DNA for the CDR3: TGTGCCAGTAGCGCGGGACACACTGAAGCTTTCTTT. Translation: CASSAGHTEAFF.

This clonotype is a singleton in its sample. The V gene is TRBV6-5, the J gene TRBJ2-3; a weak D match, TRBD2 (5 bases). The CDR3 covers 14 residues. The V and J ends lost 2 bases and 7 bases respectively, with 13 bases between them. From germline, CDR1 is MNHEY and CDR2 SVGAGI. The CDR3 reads CASSYPGRPNTQYF. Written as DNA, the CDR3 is TGTGCCAGCAGTTACCCTGGGAGACCAAATACGCAGTATTTT.

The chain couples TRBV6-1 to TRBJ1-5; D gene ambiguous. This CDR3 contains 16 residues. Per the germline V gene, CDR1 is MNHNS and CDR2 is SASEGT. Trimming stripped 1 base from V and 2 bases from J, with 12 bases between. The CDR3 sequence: CASSEGSGEGNQPQHF. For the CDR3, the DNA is TGTGCCAGCAGTGAAGGTTCGGGCGAGGGCAATCAGCCCCAGCATTTT.

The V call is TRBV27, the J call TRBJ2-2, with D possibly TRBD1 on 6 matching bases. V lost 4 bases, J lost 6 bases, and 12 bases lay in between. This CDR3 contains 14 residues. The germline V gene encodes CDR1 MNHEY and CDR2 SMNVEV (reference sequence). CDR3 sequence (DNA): TGTGCCAGCAGTTCAACAGGGTCTCCCGGGGAGCTGTTTTTT. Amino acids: CASSSTGSPGELFF.

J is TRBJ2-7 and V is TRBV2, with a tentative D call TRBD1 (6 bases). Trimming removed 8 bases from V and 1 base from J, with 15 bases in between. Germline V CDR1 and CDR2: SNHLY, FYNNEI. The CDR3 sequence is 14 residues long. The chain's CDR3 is CASDRGTQSYEQYF. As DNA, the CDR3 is TGTGCCAGCGACCGAGGGACACAGTCCTACGAGCAGTACTTC.

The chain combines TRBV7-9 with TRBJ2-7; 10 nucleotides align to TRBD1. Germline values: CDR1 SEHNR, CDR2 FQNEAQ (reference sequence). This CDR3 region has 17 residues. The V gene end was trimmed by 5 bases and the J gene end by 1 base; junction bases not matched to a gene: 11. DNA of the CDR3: TGTGCCAGCAGCCTTAAGGGGACAGGGGAATCTTCCTACGAGCAGTACTTC. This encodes CASSLKGTGESSYEQYF.

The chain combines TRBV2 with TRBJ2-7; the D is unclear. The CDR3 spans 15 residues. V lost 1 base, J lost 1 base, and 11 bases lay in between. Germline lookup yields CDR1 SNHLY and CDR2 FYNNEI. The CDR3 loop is CASSEVMRVSYEQYF. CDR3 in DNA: TGTGCCAGCAGTGAAGTTATGAGAGTTTCCTACGAGCAGTACTTC.

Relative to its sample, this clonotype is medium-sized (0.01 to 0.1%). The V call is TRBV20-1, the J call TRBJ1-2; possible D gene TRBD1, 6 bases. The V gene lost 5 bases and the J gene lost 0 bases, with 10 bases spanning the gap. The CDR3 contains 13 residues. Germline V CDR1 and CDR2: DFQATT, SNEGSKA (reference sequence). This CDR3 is CSAWTEANYGYTF. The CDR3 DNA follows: TGCAGTGCTTGGACAGAAGCTAACTATGGCTACACCTTC.